These T cell receptor beta chains were read from a single sample in a study of liver allograft versus peripheral blood T cells. MiXCR was run by TCRdb on the reads, yielding one entry per CDR3 protein. The repertoire holds approximately 15,000 distinct CDR3 sequences, with around 20% as singletons. The receptors stem from a human patient who had a liver transplant. Some T cells may arise from the graft donor. The CDR3 runs from the conserved cysteine through the conserved F or W. The D gene is left open where the match is weak. Expanded clones are given a class, and other clones once, few, many or no size at all.

TRBJ1-1 medium-sized . TRBV18 CASSEWNMNTEAFF
TRBJ2-1 many TRBD2 TRBV6-1 CASRGGRSRNEQFF
TRBJ2-2 medium-sized . TRBV15 CATSRDGVRFSGELFF
TRBJ2-3 medium-sized TRBD2 TRBV15 CATSRGQRGGVDTQYF
TRBJ2-1 few TRBD1 TRBV6-5 CASRAGGGFWFF
TRBJ1-1 . . TRBV12-3/TRBV12-4 CASSLRGNQAFF
TRBJ2-5 . TRBD2 TRBV11-2 CASSYRRGLAGTQETQYF
TRBJ2-7 . . TRBV7-3 CASSSDRSYEQYF
TRBJ2-5 few . TRBV5-6 CASSTQNQETQYF
TRBJ2-7 . . TRBV27 CASSWNPTGIPYEQYF
TRBJ1-6 medium-sized . TRBV10-3 CAISESGGMGNSPLHF
TRBJ1-5 few . TRBV6-1 CASTMTGYSNQPQHF
TRBJ2-5 medium-sized . TRBV19 CASSSRTTQETQYF
TRBJ1-5 . . TRBV12-3/TRBV12-4 CASSAQGNQPQHF
TRBJ1-6 few . TRBV5-4 CASSLAGGTYNSPLHF
TRBJ1-1 medium-sized . TRBV18 CASSPPTSQAFF
TRBJ1-2 few . TRBV6-1 CASSEVGSLGGYTF
TRBJ2-1 . . TRBV30 CAWSLEGWQFF
TRBJ1-1 medium-sized . TRBV19 CASSSAGQSTEAFF
TRBJ2-7 few . TRBV7-2 CASSPANRADYEQYF
TRBJ2-2 medium-sized TRBD2 TRBV29-1 CSAGGTGELFF
TRBJ2-5 . TRBD1 TRBV12-3/TRBV12-4 CASNWDRGFRETQYF
TRBJ1-6 many TRBD1 TRBV7-9 CASSRGQLNSPLHF
TRBJ1-2 . TRBD1 TRBV5-4 CASSLSGSGQGIYGYTF
TRBJ2-1 few . TRBV7-2 CASSQGPGKQFF
TRBJ1-2 many TRBD1 TRBV27 CASSLTGHGYTF
TRBJ1-1 many TRBD1 TRBV6-1 CASSIRTGAPMNTEAFF
TRBJ2-7 few TRBD2 TRBV7-2 CASSLGPSGEQYF
TRBJ1-1 medium-sized TRBD1 TRBV29-1 CSGGQGGDTEAFF